The 12 T cell receptor beta chains given below trace back to one sample, sequenced in a study of metastatic and nonmetastatic thyroid tumors. All patients were untreated before thyroid surgery. TCRdb reanalyzed the PCR reads with MiXCR. Altogether fewer than 30,000 clones are present, under 20% being singletons, with the ten largest covering about 4.8%. The specimen was blood. The receptors were sampled from a female donor with papillary thyroid cancer or a benign thyroid nodule (not recorded which). Some clones in this sample may be carry-over from other donors' samples.

This clone is categorized as medium-sized. J is TRBJ2-7 and V is TRBV6-1; 8 bases are a match to TRBD1. Losses at the gene ends were 6 bases for V and 2 bases for J; bases not matched to a gene: 6. CDR3 size: 14 residues. CDR1 and CDR2 from the germline V gene are MNHNS and SASEGT. The CDR3 loop is CASSGTGGPYEQYF. In DNA form, the CDR3 reads TGTGCCAGCAGCGGTACAGGGGGACCCTACGAGCAGTACTTC.

This clone was found many times. J is TRBJ1-1 and V is TRBV5-1; 9 bases agree with TRBD1. V lost 2 bases and J lost 8; bases outside the gene matches: 4. This CDR3 is built from 13 residues. Germline lookup yields CDR1 SGHRS and CDR2 YFSETQ. In DNA, the CDR3 is TGCGCCAGCAGCTTCTCGGACAGGGGCGAAGCTTTCTTT. This encodes CASSFSDRGEAFF.

This clone was found many times. The chain has TRBV30 and TRBJ1-4; D perhaps matches TRBD1 (5 bases). V lost 0 bases to trimming and J lost 3 bases, with 11 bases between them. The CDR3 covers 15 residues. Germline values: CDR1 GTSNPN, CDR2 SVGIG (reference sequence). CDR3 sequence: CAWSVGGLANEKLFF. CDR3 nucleotide sequence: TGTGCCTGGAGTGTCGGGGGTCTAGCTAATGAAAAACTGTTTTTT.

The table lists this clone with a few counts. V is TRBV6-5 and J is TRBJ2-3; 8 positions agree with TRBD1. The V gene's germline CDR1 is MNHEY and CDR2 SVGAGI. J gave up 1 base and V 2 bases, and 8 bases lay outside the gene matches. The CDR3 is 17 amino acids. In DNA, the CDR3 is TGTGCCAGCAGTTACCCTGGACAGGGAGACGGCACAGATACGCAGTATTTT. Translating it yields CASSYPGQGDGTDTQYF.

By share, this clone ranks as medium-sized (0.01 to 0.1%). The chain uses TRBV6-6 and TRBJ1-2; D remains ambiguous. The germline gives CDR1 MNHNY, CDR2 SVGAGI (reference sequence). This CDR3 is 15 amino acids long. V shed 2 bases and J shed 5 bases, with 15 bases lying between them. As DNA, the CDR3 is TGTGCCAGCAGTTACCCTCTATGGTTGGAATATGGCTACACCTTC. This codes for CASSYPLWLEYGYTF.

V gene TRBV6-2 or TRBV6-3 combines with J gene TRBJ1-1; perhaps TRBD1 as D (5 bases). In germline, CDR1 is MNHEY, CDR2 SVGEGT. The CDR3 sequence is 13 residues long. The V gene lost 7 bases and the J gene lost 14 bases, with 23 bases spanning the gap. CDR3 loop: CASIKGANTEEFF. The CDR3 nucleotides read TGTGCCAGCATTAAAGGGGCTAACACTGAAGAATTCTTT.

In regard to this clone: A read error is possible here, since a much larger clone lies one base away. DNA for the CDR3: TGTGCCAGCAGGGTGAGCCTCCACGAGCAGTACTTC. Its protein product is CASRVSLHEQYF. The gene calls are TRBV6-1 and TRBJ2-7; unclear D gene. CDR1 and CDR2 from the germline V gene are MNHNS and SASEGT. CDR3 length: 12 amino acids. V was pared by 6 bases and J by 5 bases, with 11 bases between.

At least ten counts were recorded for this clone. Different DNA sequences within this sample yield the same CDR3. The chain couples TRBV29-1 to TRBJ2-5, with 8 nucleotides matching TRBD1. V was pared by 6 bases and J by 0 bases, with 3 bases of the junction left unmatched. The CDR3 has 13 residues. CDR1 is SQVTM and CDR2 is ANQGSEA in the germline V gene. The CDR3 reads CSVGDRYQETQYF. The CDR3 coding sequence is TGCAGCGTGGGGGACAGGTACCAAGAGACCCAGTACTTC. The complete variable domain, with remaining parts taken from reference TRBV29-1 and TRBJ2-5, reads SAVISQKPSRDICQRGTSLTIQCQVDSQVTMMFWYRQQPGQSLTLIATANQGSEATYESGFVIDKFPISRPNLTFSTLTVSNMSPEDSSIYLCSVGDRYQETQYFGPGTRLLVL.

This clone was observed many times. The chain combines TRBV7-9 with TRBJ1-2, with D possibly matching TRBD1 (6 bases). Per germline, CDR1 SEHNR and CDR2 FQNEAQ (reference sequence). V was pared by 5 bases and J by 2 bases, with 15 bases between. The CDR3 has 15 amino acids. The CDR3 is CASSKKQGFNYGYTF. In DNA form, the CDR3 reads TGTGCCAGCAGCAAGAAACAGGGCTTCAACTATGGCTACACCTTC.

A few counts support this clone. V is TRBV28 and J is TRBJ1-1, with D hard to call. This CDR3 is built from 12 residues. Germline loops: CDR1 MDHEN, CDR2 SYDVKM. V lost 5 bases and J lost 5, with 9 bases in between. CDR3 DNA sequence: TGTGCCAGCAGTCCTCTATGGACTGAAGCTTTCTTT. This sequence encodes CASSPLWTEAFF.

J is TRBJ1-1 and V is TRBV18; D unresolved. V lost 1 base to trimming and J lost 2 bases, with 5 bases between them. Per germline, CDR1 KGHSH and CDR2 LQKENI. The CDR3 sequence is 13 residues long. CDR3 in amino acids: CASSPRTNTEAFF. CDR3 bases: TGTGCCAGCTCACCACGGACTAACACTGAAGCTTTCTTT.

Many counts were recorded for this clone. The junction departs from the called germline gene at one end, perhaps through a read error. The chain couples TRBV11-3 to TRBJ2-3, with 7 bases that match TRBD2. This CDR3 contains 12 residues. Per the germline V gene, CDR1 is SGHNT and CDR2 is YENEEA. The CDR3 sequence: CASSVERGTQYF. Here the CDR3 DNA reads TGTGCCAGCAGCGTAGAGCGGGGTACGCAGTATTTT. Supplemented by reference TRBV11-3 and TRBJ2-3, the full variable domain reads EAGVVQSPRYKIIEKKQPVAFWCNPISGHNTLYWYLQNLGQGPELLIRYENEEAVDDSQLPKDRFSAERLKGVDSTLKIQPAELGDSAVYLCASSVERGTQYFGPGTRLTVL.